One sample yielded the 26 T cell receptor beta chains listed below, sequenced in a study of beta chain features in type 1 diabetes. Expressed TCRB transcripts were sequenced, since all the RNA that had been isolated was reverse transcribed. This table comes from immunoSEQ multiplex PCR, and its TCRdb copy is limited to in-frame clones, with some not included. The table records fewer than 650,000 clones, around 15% of them present only once. Sequencing was carried out using naive CD4+ T cells from blood. Receptor source: a man younger than 30 in good health.

This clone has more than one count but fewer than ten. The rearrangement links TRBV15 to TRBJ2-3; 8 bases agree with TRBD2. This CDR3 region has 16 residues. V shed 1 base and J 5 bases; nucleotides not matched to a gene: 8. CDR1 is LNHNV and CDR2 is YYDKDF in the germline V gene (reference sequence). In DNA, the CDR3 is TGTGCCACCAGCAGAGGGTTAGCGGGAAAGGTAGATACGCAGTATTTT. Its translation is CATSRGLAGKVDTQYF.

J is TRBJ2-7 and V is TRBV27; 12 nucleotides line up with TRBD2. Germline CDR1 is MNHEY and CDR2 is SMNVEV (reference sequence). This CDR3 comprises 18 residues. J lost 1 base, V lost 6 bases, and 13 bases had no gene match. CDR3 in DNA: TGTGCCAGCAGCACCACCGCCCGCGGACTAGCGGGGTCCTACGAGCAGTACTTC. Its translation is CASSTTARGLAGSYEQYF.

This chain uses TRBV6-6 with TRBJ2-7; no definite D call. Trimming pared 5 bases from V and 2 bases from J, leaving 10 bases between. Germline lookup yields CDR1 MNHNY and CDR2 SVGAGI (reference sequence). This CDR3 contains 13 residues. CDR3 coding DNA: TGTGCCAGCAGTCAGGCGAGAACCTACGAGCAGTACTTC. Translated, it gives CASSQARTYEQYF.

The sample holds a few counts of this clone. The rearrangement uses TRBV7-2 and TRBJ1-6, with a possible D match to TRBD1 (5 bases). The V end was cut by 3 bases, the J end by 2 bases, with 8 bases between. The CDR3 length is 15 residues. Germline CDR1 SGHTA, CDR2 FQGNSA. The DNA for the CDR3 is TGTGCCAGCAGCTTGTCAGGGCCCTATAATTCACCCCTCCACTTT. Translating gives CASSLSGPYNSPLHF.

The chain employs TRBV29-1 and TRBJ1-1; no clear D gene. This CDR3 region has 12 residues. V was shortened by 2 bases and J by 0 bases, with 4 bases between the two germline ends. The germline V gene has CDR1 SQVTM and CDR2 ANQGSEA. The CDR3 sequence is CSVEQLNTEAFF. CDR3 DNA: TGCAGCGTTGAACAGCTGAACACTGAAGCTTTCTTT.

V is TRBV19 and J is TRBJ1-2; D call uncertain. Looked up from germline, CDR1 is LNHDA and CDR2 is SQIVND (reference sequence). Trimming left V 3 bases short and J 8 bases short, with 10 bases between. The CDR3 runs 12 residues. The CDR3 sequence: CASSIWVGGYTF. CDR3 coding DNA: TGTGCCAGTAGTATCTGGGTAGGAGGCTACACCTTC.

In its sample, this clone was seen a few times. The genes are TRBV29-1 and TRBJ2-2; 7 bases align to TRBD1. The CDR3 contains 15 residues. Germline V gene lookup returns CDR1 SQVTM and CDR2 ANQGSEA. The V gene end was trimmed by 5 bases and the J gene end by 5 bases; junction bases not matched to a gene: 11. The CDR3 sequence is CSVRTGGVGTGELFF. CDR3 coding DNA: TGCAGCGTTAGGACAGGCGGCGTGGGTACCGGGGAGCTGTTTTTT.

V is TRBV14 and J is TRBJ2-2; D gene uncertain. The CDR3 consists of 14 residues. V was clipped by 7 bases and J by 2 bases, with 11 bases between them. CDR1 SGHDN and CDR2 FVKESK come from the germline V gene. Here the CDR3 reads CASTRTRNTGELFF. DNA for the CDR3: TGTGCCAGCACGAGAACGCGAAACACCGGGGAGCTGTTTTTT.

The chain is built from TRBV25-1 and TRBJ2-5; 7 bases agree with TRBD1. CDR1 and CDR2 from the germline V gene are MGHDK and SYGVNS. This CDR3 contains 15 residues. V lost 6 bases and J lost 4; bases outside the gene matches: 11. The CDR3 DNA follows: TGTGCCAGCAGCCCCCGGGGCAGGGGGATAGAGACCCAGTACTTC. Its protein is CASSPRGRGIETQYF. The full variable domain, with the rest looked up from reference TRBV25-1 and TRBJ2-5, is EADIYQTPRYLVIGTGKKITLECSQTMGHDKMYWYQQDPGMELHLIHYSYGVNSTEKGDLSSESTVSRIRTEHFPLTLESARPSHTSQYLCASSPRGRGIETQYFGPGTRLLVL.

In this sample, this clone turned up a few times. Other DNA sequences in the sample encode the same CDR3. J is TRBJ2-2 and V is TRBV9; D remains ambiguous. The CDR3 length is 13 residues. Deletions cut 0 bases from V and 4 bases from J, with 4 bases between. Germline-derived CDR1 and CDR2 are SGDLS and YYNGEE. The CDR3 DNA reads as TGTGCCAGCAGCGTAGGGGGCACCGGGGAGCTGTTTTTT. Its translation is CASSVGGTGELFF.

This clone came up a few times. The V and J genes are TRBV9 and TRBJ2-2; 7 nucleotides match TRBD1. The CDR3 consists of 16 residues. CDR1 is SGDLS, CDR2 YYNGEE, per germline. The V and J ends lost 4 bases and 1 base, in that order; junction bases with no gene match: 7. Here the CDR3 reads CASSTRGQRNTGELFF. CDR3 sequence (DNA): TGTGCCAGCAGCACACGGGGACAGAGGAACACCGGGGAGCTGTTTTTT.

This clone was detected only a few times. The CDR3 DNA reads as TGCGCCAGCAGCCGTCACGGGCAGGGCACAGATACGCAGTATTTT. It translates to CASSRHGQGTDTQYF. This chain joins TRBV4-1 and TRBJ2-3; D is undetermined. Looked up from germline, CDR1 is MGHRA and CDR2 is YSYEKL. The CDR3 totals 15 residues. V lost 4 bases and J 1 base, leaving 12 bases between the germline ends.

The chain links TRBV29-1 to TRBJ1-2; no clear D. This CDR3 is 9 amino acids long. V lost 3 bases, J lost 5 bases, and 1 base lay in between. Germline V gene lookup returns CDR1 SQVTM and CDR2 ANQGSEA. The CDR3 DNA reads as TGCAGCGTTGAGTATGGCTACACCTTC. Translated: CSVEYGYTF.

This rearrangement joins TRBV20-1 to TRBJ2-3, with unresolved D. V was clipped by 1 base and J by 11 bases, with 7 bases between them. The germline gives CDR1 DFQATT, CDR2 SNEGSKA (reference sequence). There are 10 residues in the CDR3. The CDR3 sequence: CSARVGEQYF. CDR3 bases: TGCAGTGCTAGAGTCGGAGAGCAGTATTTT.

There are a few counts of this clone. The rearrangement uses TRBV6-1 and TRBJ1-1; unclear D gene. The CDR3 runs to 9 residues. Trimming left V 6 bases short and J 11 bases short, with 7 bases between. Germline V CDR1 and CDR2: MNHNS, SASEGT. The CDR3 protein is CASRTGAFF. For the CDR3, the DNA is TGTGCCAGCAGGACGGGCGCTTTCTTT.

The J gene is TRBJ1-1, the V gene TRBV19; TRBD1 is a possible D gene (6 bases). Trimming cost V 6 bases and J 4 bases, with 12 bases left between them. This CDR3 has 13 residues. Germline V gene data show CDR1 as LNHDA and CDR2 as SQIVND (reference sequence). The CDR3 sequence is CASRDRRSTEAFF. CDR3 bases: TGTGCCAGTAGGGACAGAAGAAGCACTGAAGCTTTCTTT.

The V gene is TRBV28, the J gene TRBJ1-1, with D perhaps TRBD1 (5 bases). V lost 4 bases and J lost 3, with 15 bases in between. Per the germline V gene, CDR1 is MDHEN and CDR2 is SYDVKM. The CDR3 extends over 15 amino acids. The CDR3 reads CASSSSGTGDTEAFF. The CDR3, as DNA: TGTGCCAGCAGTTCGTCGGGCACGGGGGACACTGAAGCTTTCTTT.

This chain uses TRBV6-1 with TRBJ1-1, with unresolved D. The ends were cut back, 6 bases at V and 2 bases at J, with 13 bases in the middle. This CDR3 spans 14 amino acids. Germline V lookup: CDR1 MNHNS, CDR2 SASEGT. The CDR3 protein is CASRERGVNTEAFF. In DNA, the CDR3 is TGTGCCAGCAGAGAAAGAGGTGTTAACACTGAAGCTTTCTTT.

This clone has a handful of counts. V gene TRBV9 combines with J gene TRBJ2-5; 9 bases agree with TRBD2. The V and J ends lost 0 bases and 7 bases, in that order; junction bases with no gene match: 13. This CDR3 region has 17 residues. Germline V CDR1 and CDR2: SGDLS, YYNGEE. The CDR3 DNA sequence: TGTGCCAGCAGCGTAGGCGGTAGCGGGGGCCCCTTATGGACCCAGTACTTC. It is translated as CASSVGGSGGPLWTQYF.

Written as DNA, the CDR3 is TGTGCCAGCAGCGTTAGCGGGGGCACAGATACGCAGTATTTT. It codes for CASSVSGGTDTQYF. The chain uses TRBV9 and TRBJ2-3, with 8 bases fitting TRBD2. There are 14 residues in the CDR3. Trimming took 2 bases from V and 1 from J; bases not matched to a gene: 0. The germline CDR1 and CDR2 sequences are SGDLS and YYNGEE.

This chain joins TRBV4-1 and TRBJ2-2; TRBD2 matches at 13 bases. This CDR3 has 17 residues. V lost 4 bases, J lost 1 base, and 3 bases stayed unmatched. From germline, CDR1 is MGHRA and CDR2 YSYEKL. The CDR3 nucleotides are TGCGCCAGCAGCCCGGGACTAGCGGGACTGAACACCGGGGAGCTGTTTTTT. Translated, it gives CASSPGLAGLNTGELFF.

The chain links TRBV2 to TRBJ2-7; D not resolved. Germline values: CDR1 SNHLY, CDR2 FYNNEI. The CDR3 is 12 residues long. V lost 4 bases and J 2 bases, leaving 6 bases between the germline ends. The CDR3 here is CASSVSTYEQYF. CDR3 DNA: TGTGCCAGCAGTGTTAGTACCTACGAGCAGTACTTC. The full variable domain, rest sourced from reference TRBV2 and TRBJ2-7, is EPEVTQTPSHQVTQMGQEVILRCVPISNHLYFYWYRQILGQKVEFLVSFYNNEISEKSEIFDDQFSVERPDGSNFTLKIRSTKLEDSAMYFCASSVSTYEQYFGPGTRLTVT.

The chain has TRBV28 and TRBJ2-1; D is unresolved. This CDR3 is 13 amino acids long. The V gene's germline CDR1 is MDHEN and CDR2 SYDVKM. Trimming removed 2 bases at V and 10 bases at J, with 12 bases between. In DNA form, the CDR3 reads TGTGCCAGCAGTTTAGGGGTCAGCCGGGAGCAGTTCTTC. Protein sequence: CASSLGVSREQFF.

J is TRBJ2-3 and V is TRBV4-3; 8 bases align to TRBD2. Germline values: CDR1 LGHNA, CDR2 YSLEER. The CDR3 is 16 residues long. Trimming cost V 0 bases and J 6 bases; bases outside gene matches: 8. Here the CDR3 DNA reads TGCGCCAGCAGCCAAGACGACGGGAGGGCCAGGGATACGCAGTATTTT. Its protein product is CASSQDDGRARDTQYF.

V and J are TRBV2 and TRBJ2-2; D call uncertain. Trimming removed 7 bases at V and 0 bases at J, with 9 bases between. The CDR3 has 14 residues. Germline CDR1 is SNHLY and CDR2 is FYNNEI. CDR3 in amino acids: CASILYANTGELFF. CDR3 DNA sequence: TGTGCCAGCATCCTATATGCGAACACCGGGGAGCTGTTTTTT.

This clone occurred a few times. Other DNA sequences in this sample translate to the same CDR3. This sequence joins TRBV30 and TRBJ1-1; D call uncertain. CDR1 and CDR2 from the germline V gene are GTSNPN and SVGIG (reference sequence). V lost 1 base and J lost 4, with 4 bases in between. This CDR3 is 11 amino acids long. The CDR3 is CAWSALTEAFF. In nucleotides, the CDR3 is TGTGCCTGGAGTGCTCTCACTGAAGCTTTCTTT.